The 27 T cell receptor beta chains below were found in one sample sequenced in a study of OX40 agonist ivuxolimab in advanced cancers. The method was immunoSEQ multiplex PCR; TCRdb's version includes in-frame clones alone and lacks a portion of them. The table shows about 50,000 clones, with approximately 90% occurring only once. Sample: CD4+ or CD8+ T cells sorted from blood, taken in a trial of the OX40 agonist ivuxolimab. All receptors derive from an adult with an advanced solid tumor such as melanoma, head and neck, liver or kidney cancer.

The chain is built from TRBV2 and TRBJ1-5, with D uncertain. V dropped 7 bases and J dropped 0 bases, with 13 bases sitting between them. This CDR3 is 15 amino acids long. CDR1 is SNHLY and CDR2 is FYNNEI in the germline V gene. The CDR3 DNA is TGTGCCAGCAAACCGCAAGAATATAGCAATCAGCCCCAGCATTTT. As protein: CASKPQEYSNQPQHF. The variable domain in full, completed from reference TRBV2 and TRBJ1-5, reads EPEVTQTPSHQVTQMGQEVILRCVPISNHLYFYWYRQILGQKVEFLVSFYNNEISEKSEIFDDQFSVERPDGSNFTLKIRSTKLEDSAMYFCASKPQEYSNQPQHFGDGTRLSIL.

The CDR3 region has the DNA TGTGCCAGCAGTTTGTTGGAGGGAGGATACTATGGCTACACCTTC. Protein product: CASSLLEGGYYGYTF. The genes are TRBV28 and TRBJ1-2; no firm D call. Trimming removed 3 bases at V and 3 bases at J, with 14 bases between. CDR3 length equals 15 residues. CDR1 MDHEN and CDR2 SYDVKM come from the germline V gene.

The chain carries TRBV7-2 and TRBJ1-2; 9 bases align to TRBD1. The length of the CDR3 is 17 residues. Germline CDR1 reads SGHTA; CDR2 reads FQGNSA. Trimming cost V 0 bases and J 4 bases; bases outside gene matches: 9. Here the CDR3 reads CASSLAHGTGITYGYTF. The CDR3 DNA reads as TGTGCCAGCAGCTTAGCGCACGGGACAGGGATCACCTATGGCTACACCTTC. Together with reference TRBV7-2 and TRBJ1-2, the CDR3 gives the full variable domain: GAGVSQSPSNKVTEKGKDVELRCDPISGHTALYWYRQSLGQGLEFLIYFQGNSAPDKSGLPSDRFSAERTGGSVSTLTIQRTQQEDSAVYLCASSLAHGTGITYGYTFGSGTRLTVV.

The chain combines TRBV4-1 with TRBJ2-2, with a possible D match to TRBD1 (5 bases). CDR1 and CDR2 (germline): MGHRA, YSYEKL. V gave up 2 bases and J gave up 5 bases, with 18 bases separating them. The CDR3 length is 17 residues. The CDR3 loop is CASSQFGSQGGTGELFF. In DNA form, the CDR3 reads TGCGCCAGCAGCCAATTTGGAAGTCAGGGTGGAACCGGGGAGCTGTTTTTT.

This clone was seen a handful of times. J is TRBJ1-2 and V is TRBV9; the D is unclear. The CDR3 sequence is 11 residues long. With 4 bases removed from V and 6 bases from J, the gap between germline ends came to 7 bases. The germline CDR1 and CDR2 sequences are SGDLS and YYNGEE. CDR3 DNA: TGTGCCAGCAGCCCCCGAAATGGCTACACCTTC. It yields the protein CASSPRNGYTF.

This sequence joins TRBV5-6 and TRBJ1-4; the D is unclear. The germline V and J ends were trimmed by 10 bases and 0 bases, with 10 bases remaining between them. The CDR3 totals 13 residues. In germline, CDR1 is SGHDT, CDR2 YYEEEE. In DNA form, the CDR3 reads TGTGCCTTCGCTCCGGCAACTAATGAAAAACTGTTTTTT. It translates to CAFAPATNEKLFF.

The chain carries TRBV6-6 and TRBJ1-1; D not resolved. Deletions cut 5 bases from V and 1 base from J, with 8 bases between. The CDR3 has 13 amino acids. CDR1 and CDR2 from the germline V gene are MNHNY and SVGAGI (reference sequence). In DNA, the CDR3 is TGTGCCAGCAGTCTATCGGGGAACACTGAAGCTTTCTTT. It specifies CASSLSGNTEAFF.

This chain connects TRBV19 to TRBJ2-7; D might be TRBD1 or TRBD2, each matching 5 bases. The germline V gene has CDR1 LNHDA and CDR2 SQIVND (reference sequence). The V end was cut by 4 bases, the J end by 3 bases, with 16 bases between. The CDR3 is 15 residues long. CDR3 in DNA: TGTGCCAGTAGTACCCCCGGGACGGACGTCTACGAGCAGTACTTC. As protein: CASSTPGTDVYEQYF.

The chain joins TRBV25-1 to TRBJ2-1; 11 bases map to TRBD2. The length of the CDR3 is 14 residues. Germline V gene lookup returns CDR1 MGHDK and CDR2 SYGVNS. V lost 4 bases and J lost 8; bases outside the gene matches: 4. The chain's CDR3 is CASSGGLAADEQFF. DNA of the CDR3: TGTGCCAGCAGTGGGGGACTAGCGGCCGATGAGCAGTTCTTC.

J is TRBJ1-1 and V is TRBV7-6; TRBD1 aligns across 7 bases. The V segment lost 10 bases and the J segment 3 bases; nucleotides outside the gene matches: 11. CDR3 length: 14 amino acids. CDR1 and CDR2 from the germline V gene are SGHVS and FNYEAQ. The CDR3 is CATQHRGWDTEAFF. The CDR3 DNA is TGTGCCACCCAACACAGGGGTTGGGACACTGAAGCTTTCTTT.

V gene TRBV13 combines with J gene TRBJ2-7; a weak D match, TRBD1 (5 bases). The V end lost 1 base, the J end lost 2 bases, and 9 bases lay between the germline ends. The CDR3 length is 14 residues. CDR1 and CDR2 from the germline V gene are PRHDT and FYEKMQ (reference sequence). CDR3 loop: CASSLVTVTYEQYF. CDR3 nucleotides: TGTGCCAGCAGCTTAGTGACAGTAACCTACGAGCAGTACTTC.

The chain recombines TRBV28 with TRBJ1-6; 9 bases agree with TRBD1. Unmatched junction bases numbered 9, after V lost 5 bases and J lost 7 bases. The CDR3 sequence is 16 residues long. CDR1 and CDR2 from the germline V gene are MDHEN and SYDVKM. The CDR3 loop reads CASSPWGQGGNSPLHF. The DNA of the CDR3 is TGTGCCAGCAGTCCCTGGGGACAGGGAGGGAATTCACCCCTCCACTTT.

This clone was picked up one time. The chain couples TRBV6-1 to TRBJ2-7; D call uncertain. There are 14 residues in the CDR3. Germline lookup yields CDR1 MNHNS and CDR2 SASEGT. Between the trimmed V and J ends, which lost 2 bases and 3 bases, there was a span of 11 bases. In nucleotides, the CDR3 is TGTGCCAGCAGTGAAAGGGCAAATTTCTACGAGCAGTACGTC. It is translated as CASSERANFYEQYV.

The CDR3 region has the DNA TGTGCCACCGCGTGGAAAACCGGGGACACTGAAGCTTTCTTT. Protein sequence: CATAWKTGDTEAFF. The chain is built from TRBV10-3 and TRBJ1-1; no definite D call. This CDR3 spans 14 amino acids. V lost 10 bases to trimming and J lost 3 bases, with 18 bases between them. CDR1 ENHRY and CDR2 SYGVKD come from the germline V gene.

This clone was recorded a few times. V usage is TRBV19 and J usage is TRBJ2-7; D may be TRBD1 or TRBD2 (5 bases each). CDR3 size: 14 residues. Trimming stripped 6 bases from V and 3 bases from J, with 15 bases between. CDR1 and CDR2 (germline): LNHDA, SQIVND (reference sequence). DNA of the CDR3: TGTGCCAGTAGGGGGGATGAGGGCCTCTACGAGCAGTACTTC. Its protein is CASRGDEGLYEQYF.

The V gene is TRBV19, the J gene TRBJ1-1; no clear D gene. Trimming removed 3 bases from V and 0 bases from J, with 17 bases in between. The CDR3 runs 17 residues. Per the germline V gene, CDR1 is LNHDA and CDR2 is SQIVND (reference sequence). The CDR3 reads CASSIGVFEGMNTEAFF. Written as DNA, the CDR3 is TGTGCCAGTAGTATTGGGGTCTTTGAGGGAATGAACACTGAAGCTTTCTTT.

The rearrangement uses TRBV13 and TRBJ1-5; the match to TRBD1 covers 8 bases. Germline V gives CDR1 PRHDT, CDR2 FYEKMQ (reference sequence). The CDR3 runs to 15 residues. V dropped 7 bases and J dropped 4; count of bases not matched to a gene: 9. The CDR3 region has the DNA TGTGCCAGCACTGAACAGGGGGAAATAAATCAGCCCCAGCATTTT. Encoded protein: CASTEQGEINQPQHF. Looking up the rest from reference TRBV13 and TRBJ1-5 gives the full variable domain: AAGVIQSPRHLIKEKRETATLKCYPIPRHDTVYWYQQGPGQDPQFLISFYEKMQSDKGSIPDRFSAQQFSDYHSELNMSSLELGDSALYFCASTEQGEINQPQHFGDGTRLSIL.

This clone was picked up one time. This chain links TRBV9 with TRBJ2-5; D perhaps matches TRBD2 (5 bases). CDR3 length: 13 amino acids. Germline V gene lookup returns CDR1 SGDLS and CDR2 YYNGEE. Trimming shortened V by 0 bases and J by 8 bases, and 11 bases separated the two germline ends. CDR3 residues: CASSVGRSGTQYF. The CDR3 region has the DNA TGTGCCAGCAGCGTAGGGAGGTCCGGAACCCAGTACTTC.

The chain links TRBV13 to TRBJ1-2; weak D call: TRBD1 (5 bases). V gave up 8 bases and J gave up 5 bases, with 12 bases separating them. Per germline, CDR1 PRHDT and CDR2 FYEKMQ (reference sequence). The CDR3 is made up of 12 amino acids. For the CDR3, the DNA is TGTGCCAGCGCACAGAAGGGGTATGGCTACACCTTC. Translation: CASAQKGYGYTF.

The V and J genes are TRBV6-5 and TRBJ2-3; D is possibly TRBD1 (5 bases). Trimming stripped 5 bases from V and 4 bases from J, with 13 bases between. This CDR3 comprises 14 residues. Germline CDR1 MNHEY, CDR2 SVGAGI. CDR3 nucleotides: TGTGCCAGCAGTGATCAGGGCGTACCAGATACGCAGTATTTT. This sequence encodes CASSDQGVPDTQYF.

DNA of the CDR3: TGCGCCAGCAGCCAAGATTTAACAGGGGGTCAGCCCCAGCATTTT. Protein: CASSQDLTGGQPQHF. The chain couples TRBV4-1 to TRBJ1-5, with 8 positions matching TRBD1. Germline CDR1 is MGHRA and CDR2 is YSYEKL. This CDR3 is 15 amino acids long. Trimming at V came to 0 bases and at J to 6 bases, leaving 4 bases not matched to a gene.

The chain combines TRBV6-6 with TRBJ1-1; unclear D gene. Trimming stripped 7 bases from V and 3 bases from J, with 6 bases between. CDR1 and CDR2 (germline): MNHNY, SVGAGI (reference sequence). The CDR3 covers 11 residues. The CDR3: CASITDTEAFF. The CDR3 region has the DNA TGTGCCAGCATTACAGACACTGAAGCTTTCTTT.

This chain joins TRBV23-1 and TRBJ1-4; no firm D call. TRBV23-1 is an ORF, and what it does is uncertain. The ends were cut back, 2 bases at V and 5 bases at J, with 15 bases in the middle. The CDR3 is made up of 16 amino acids. CDR3 sequence (DNA): TGCGCCAGCAGTCAACCGTCAGCGGAATACAATGAAAAACTGTTTTTT. Translation gives CASSQPSAEYNEKLFF.

The chain joins TRBV5-5 to TRBJ1-2; D gene ambiguous. Trimming took 0 bases from V and 2 from J, leaving 8 bases between them. Germline CDR1 and CDR2: SGHKS and YYEKEE (reference sequence). This CDR3 has 14 amino acids. The CDR3: CASSLAGGNYGYTF. The CDR3 DNA follows: TGTGCCAGCAGCTTGGCGGGCGGAAACTATGGCTACACCTTC.

The chain recombines TRBV27 with TRBJ2-1, with D tentatively TRBD1 or TRBD2 (5 bases each). The CDR3 has 14 amino acids. Trimming cost V 6 bases and J 8 bases, with 17 bases left between them. Per germline, CDR1 MNHEY and CDR2 SMNVEV (reference sequence). Here the CDR3 DNA reads TGTGCCAGCAGACAAGGGACCTTCTGGGATGAGCAGTTCTTC. It yields the protein CASRQGTFWDEQFF.

The chain recombines TRBV13 with TRBJ2-3; 9 nucleotides match TRBD2. V gave up 4 bases and J gave up 8 bases; unmatched junction bases: 7. This CDR3 contains 14 residues. CDR1 and CDR2 (germline): PRHDT, FYEKMQ (reference sequence). The CDR3 loop reads CASSSRLAGSTQYF. The CDR3 DNA reads as TGTGCCAGCAGCTCGAGGCTAGCGGGAAGTACGCAGTATTTT. The full variable domain, rest sourced from reference TRBV13 and TRBJ2-3, is AAGVIQSPRHLIKEKRETATLKCYPIPRHDTVYWYQQGPGQDPQFLISFYEKMQSDKGSIPDRFSAQQFSDYHSELNMSSLELGDSALYFCASSSRLAGSTQYFGPGTRLTVL.

V gene TRBV9 combines with J gene TRBJ2-5; no firm D call. Germline V gives CDR1 SGDLS, CDR2 YYNGEE. V lost 3 bases and J lost 0, with 12 bases in between. This CDR3 comprises 15 residues. The chain's CDR3 is CASSAGGNYQETQYF. CDR3 in DNA: TGTGCCAGCAGCGCGGGCGGCAACTACCAAGAGACCCAGTACTTC.